One and the same sample provided the 2 T cell receptor beta chains below, sequenced in a study of blood T cell repertoires in COVID-19. Clones were sequenced by immunoSEQ multiplex PCR, and TCRdb holds only the in-frame ones, with some missing. The data hold about 95,000 clones, with around 90% observed a single time. Sequencing input: peripheral blood. The source is a woman between 65 and 79 years old with acute or convalescent COVID-19.

This clone occurred a few times. The CDR3: CASSVTGGNEAFF. CDR3 nucleotide sequence: TGTGCCAGCAGCGTAACAGGGGGCAATGAAGCTTTCTTT. This rearrangement joins TRBV6-5 to TRBJ1-1; TRBD1 matches at 9 bases. Trimming cost V 6 bases and J 7 bases; bases outside gene matches: 6. There are 13 residues in the CDR3. Per the germline V gene, CDR1 is MNHEY and CDR2 is SVGAGI.

This chain joins TRBV10-2 and TRBJ1-1; 7 nucleotides match TRBD1. The CDR3 totals 19 residues. J gave up 1 base and V 6 bases, and 20 bases lay outside the gene matches. From germline, CDR1 is WSHSY and CDR2 SAAADI. The CDR3 coding sequence is TGCGCCAGCAGCCTGAGTGGGGCACGTGGGGCAGGGGGGAACACTGAAGCTTTCTTT. It is translated as CASSLSGARGAGGNTEAFF.